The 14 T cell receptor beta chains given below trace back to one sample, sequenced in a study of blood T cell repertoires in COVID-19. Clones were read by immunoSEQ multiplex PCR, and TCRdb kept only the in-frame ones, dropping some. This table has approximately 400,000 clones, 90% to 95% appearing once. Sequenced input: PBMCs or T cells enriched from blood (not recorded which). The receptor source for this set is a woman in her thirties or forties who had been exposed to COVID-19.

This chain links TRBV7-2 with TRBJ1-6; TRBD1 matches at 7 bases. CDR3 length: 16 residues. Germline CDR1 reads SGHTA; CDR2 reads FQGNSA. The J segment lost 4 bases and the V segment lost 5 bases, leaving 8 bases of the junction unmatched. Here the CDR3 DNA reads TGTGCCAGCAGCATAAGGGACAGAAATTATAATTCACCCCTCCACTTT. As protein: CASSIRDRNYNSPLHF.

CDR3 in amino acids: CARQGSYEQYF. CDR3 bases: TGTGCCAGGCAGGGGTCTTACGAGCAGTACTTC. The rearrangement uses TRBV19 and TRBJ2-7; tentative D call: TRBD1 (6 bases). From germline, CDR1 is LNHDA and CDR2 SQIVND (reference sequence). This CDR3 has 11 amino acids. Trimming took off 9 bases at V and 4 bases at J, with 10 bases between the two ends.

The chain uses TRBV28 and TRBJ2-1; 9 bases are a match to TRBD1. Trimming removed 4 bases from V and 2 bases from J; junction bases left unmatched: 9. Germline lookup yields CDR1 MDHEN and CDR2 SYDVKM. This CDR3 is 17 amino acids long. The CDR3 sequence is CASSSGTGSIAYNEQFF. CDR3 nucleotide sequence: TGTGCCAGCAGTTCTGGGACAGGGTCTATTGCCTACAATGAGCAGTTCTTC.

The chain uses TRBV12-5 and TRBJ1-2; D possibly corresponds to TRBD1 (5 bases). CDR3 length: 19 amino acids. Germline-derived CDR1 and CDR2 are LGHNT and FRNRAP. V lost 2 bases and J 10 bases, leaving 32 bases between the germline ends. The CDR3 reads CASGLTGGGAGMDLRVYTF. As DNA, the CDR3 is TGTGCTAGTGGTTTGACGGGGGGGGGTGCAGGGATGGATCTCCGGGTCTACACCTTC.

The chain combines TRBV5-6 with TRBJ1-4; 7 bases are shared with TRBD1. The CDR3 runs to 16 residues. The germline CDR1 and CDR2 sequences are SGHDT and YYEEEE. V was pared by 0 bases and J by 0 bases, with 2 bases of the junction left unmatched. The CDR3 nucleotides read TGTGCCAGCAGCTTGGGACAGGGTGCAACTAATGAAAAACTGTTTTTT. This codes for CASSLGQGATNEKLFF.

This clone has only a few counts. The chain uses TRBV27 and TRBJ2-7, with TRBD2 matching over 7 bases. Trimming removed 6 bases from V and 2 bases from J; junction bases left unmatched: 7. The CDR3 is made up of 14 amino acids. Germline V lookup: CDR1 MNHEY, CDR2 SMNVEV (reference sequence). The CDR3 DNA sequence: TGTGCCAGCAGGGAGGGAGGGTACCCCTACGAGCAGTACTTC. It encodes CASREGGYPYEQYF.

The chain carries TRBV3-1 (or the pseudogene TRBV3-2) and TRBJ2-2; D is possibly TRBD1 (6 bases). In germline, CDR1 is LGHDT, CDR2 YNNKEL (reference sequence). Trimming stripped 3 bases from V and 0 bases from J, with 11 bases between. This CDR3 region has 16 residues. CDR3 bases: TGTGCCAGCAGCCAGTTTGGGGGCGCGAACACCGGGGAGCTGTTTTTT. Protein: CASSQFGGANTGELFF.

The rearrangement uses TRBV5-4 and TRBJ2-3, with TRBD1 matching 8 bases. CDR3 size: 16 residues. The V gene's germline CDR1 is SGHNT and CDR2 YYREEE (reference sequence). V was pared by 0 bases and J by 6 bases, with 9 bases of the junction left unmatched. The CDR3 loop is CASSLGAGGITDTQYF. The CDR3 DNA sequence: TGTGCCAGCAGCTTGGGGGCAGGGGGCATCACGGATACGCAGTATTTT.

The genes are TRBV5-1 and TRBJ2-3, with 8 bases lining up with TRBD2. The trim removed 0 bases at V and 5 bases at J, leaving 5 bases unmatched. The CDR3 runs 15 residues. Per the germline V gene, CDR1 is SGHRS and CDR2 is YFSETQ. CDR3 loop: CASSLVAGGVDTQYF. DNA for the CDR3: TGCGCCAGCAGCTTGGTTGCGGGGGGCGTAGATACGCAGTATTTT. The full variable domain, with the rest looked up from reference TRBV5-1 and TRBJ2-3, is KAGVTQTPRYLIKTRGQQVTLSCSPISGHRSVSWYQQTPGQGLQFLFEYFSETQRNKGNFPGRFSGRQFSNSRSEMNVSTLELGDSALYLCASSLVAGGVDTQYFGPGTRLTVL.

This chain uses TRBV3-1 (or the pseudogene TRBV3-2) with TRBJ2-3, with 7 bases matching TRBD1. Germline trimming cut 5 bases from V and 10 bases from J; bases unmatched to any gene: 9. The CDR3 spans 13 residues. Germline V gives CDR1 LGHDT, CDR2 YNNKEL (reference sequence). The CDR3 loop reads CASSSRQGAAQYF. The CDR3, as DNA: TGTGCCAGCAGCAGCAGACAGGGAGCGGCGCAGTATTTT.

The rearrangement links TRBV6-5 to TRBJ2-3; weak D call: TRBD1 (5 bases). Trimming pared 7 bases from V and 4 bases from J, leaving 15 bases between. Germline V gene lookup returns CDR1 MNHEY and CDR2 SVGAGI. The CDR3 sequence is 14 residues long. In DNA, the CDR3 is TGTGCCAGCATCCCAGGGCCACAGGCAGATACGCAGTATTTT. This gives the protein CASIPGPQADTQYF.

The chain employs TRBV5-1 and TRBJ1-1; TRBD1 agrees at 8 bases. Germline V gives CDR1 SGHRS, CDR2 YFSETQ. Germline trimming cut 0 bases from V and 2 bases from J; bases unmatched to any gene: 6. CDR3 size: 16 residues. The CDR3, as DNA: TGCGCCAGCAGCTTGGTCCAGGGGGCTATCAACACTGAAGCTTTCTTT. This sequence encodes CASSLVQGAINTEAFF.

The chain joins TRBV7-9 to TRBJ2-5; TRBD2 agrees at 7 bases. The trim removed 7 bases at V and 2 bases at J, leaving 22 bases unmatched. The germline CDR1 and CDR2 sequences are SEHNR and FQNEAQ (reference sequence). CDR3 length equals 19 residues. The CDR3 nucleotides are TGTGCCAGCAACACGGTCGGGGAATTGGGGGAGGGACTGCAAGAGACCCAGTACTTC. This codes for CASNTVGELGEGLQETQYF.

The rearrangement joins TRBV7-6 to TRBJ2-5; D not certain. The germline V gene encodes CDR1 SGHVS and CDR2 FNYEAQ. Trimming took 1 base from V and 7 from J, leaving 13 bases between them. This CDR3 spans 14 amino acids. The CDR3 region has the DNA TGTGCCAGCAGCTTAGGAGAGTCGTACGGGACCCAGTACTTC. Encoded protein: CASSLGESYGTQYF.